The rows below give T cell receptor beta chains drawn from one sample of a study of T cells in Graves' hyperthyroidism and ophthalmopathy. MiXCR, run by TCRdb on the multiplex PCR reads, gives a single entry per CDR3 protein. The sample consists of over 450,000 distinct CDR3 sequences, about a sixth of them appearing once. Sequencing was performed on blood. These receptor sequences come from a woman aged 18-35 years with Graves' ophthalmopathy. Both conserved end residues are part of each CDR3. The order of the fields is D gene, clone size, V gene, J gene, CDR3 DNA, CDR3 protein. The D gene is left open where the match is weak. Clone size, where shown, is once, few, many, or a class for clones that have expanded.

>TRBD1|many|TRBV28|TRBJ1-2
TGTGCCAGCAGTTCGCCAGGGGGCGGAAAAACAGCCTATGGCTACACCTTC
CASSSPGGGKTAYGYTF
>.|few|TRBV6-1|TRBJ1-1
TGTGCCAGCAGAACAGGGTGGGGAACTGAAGCTTTCTTT
CASRTGWGTEAFF
>.|many|TRBV5-1|TRBJ1-1
TGCGCCAGCAGCGAACCCGGGGCGAACACTGAAGCTTTCTTT
CASSEPGANTEAFF
>.|.|TRBV20-1|TRBJ2-7
TGCAGTGCCCCAGACACGGACTACGAGCAGTACTTC
CSAPDTDYEQYF
>.|.|TRBV19|TRBJ2-5
TGTGCGACACGGGGGGCCCAAGAGACCCAGTACTTC
CATRGAQETQYF
>.|many|TRBV11-2|TRBJ1-1
TGTGCCAGCAGCCCCAAAGCAGGGCCGAACACTGAAGCTTTCTTT
CASSPKAGPNTEAFF
>TRBD2|many|TRBV2|TRBJ2-5
TGTGCCAGCAGTGAATTCTTGGGGACTATACAAGAGACCCAGTACTTC
CASSEFLGTIQETQYF
>.|few|TRBV3-1|TRBJ2-7
TGTGCCAGCAGCCAAGGGGCGCAAACCTACGAGCAGTACTTC
CASSQGAQTYEQYF
>.|many|TRBV12-3/TRBV12-4|TRBJ1-4
TGTGCCAGCAGTTCCTGGACAGTGGAAAAACTGTTTTTT
CASSSWTVEKLFF
>.|many|TRBV6-6|TRBJ1-1
TGTGCCAGCAGTTACTCGATCCCATCCACTGAAGCTTTCTTT
CASSYSIPSTEAFF
>.|many|TRBV28|TRBJ2-2
TGTGCCAGCAGTTTTCCAGGGTCCGTGGGTAACACCGGGGAGCTGTTTTTT
CASSFPGSVGNTGELFF
>.|many|TRBV28|TRBJ1-5
TGTGCCAGCAGTTTAGATGGTAATAGCAATCAGCCCCAGCATTTT
CASSLDGNSNQPQHF
>.|many|TRBV7-2|TRBJ2-7
TGTGCCAGCAGCCCTAAGGGTCTACAATCCTACGAGCAGTACTTC
CASSPKGLQSYEQYF